This T cell receptor beta chain is drawn from a study of shared clonotypes between healthy human individuals. Study-level points and caveats: Among non-shared clonotypes, generation probabilities were lower than among those shared by all four donors.

As for this clone: The antigen remains undetermined.

Sequenced by immunoSEQ multiplex PCR; TCRdb stores in-frame clones only, minus some. Seen here are around 1.5 million clones, 95% to 99% observed once, and the top ten hold around 0.47%. This CDR3 region has 12 residues. With 5 bases removed from V and 11 bases from J, the gap between germline ends came to 15 bases. CDR1 and CDR2 (germline): SEHNR, FQNEAQ (reference sequence). This sequence joins TRBV7-9 and TRBJ1-1; no firm D call. The sample consisted of naive CD4+ T cells sorted from blood. Subset denoted: CD45RA+ positively selected. The sequence was collected from a young man in good health. The CDR3 sequence: CASSPPGERAFF. The CDR3 DNA is TGTGCCAGCAGCCCTCCCGGGGAGAGGGCTTTCTTT. Combining the CDR3 with reference TRBV7-9 and TRBJ1-1 gives the whole variable domain DTGVSQNPRHKITKRGQNVTFRCDPISEHNRLYWYRQTLGQGPEFLTYFQNEAQLEKSRLLSDRFSAERPKGSFSTLEIQRTEQGDSAMYLCASSPPGERAFFGQGTRLTVV.